The clone carrying this T cell receptor beta chain appeared a few times. This specimen belongs to a study of blood T cell repertoires in COVID-19. Data came from immunoSEQ multiplex PCR; TCRdb stores just in-frame clones and leaves some out. The sample lists around 180,000 clones, about four fifths seen once, with approximately 7% in the top ten. Sequencing used peripheral blood. The source of this sequence is a man in his 70s with active or convalescent COVID-19.

The CDR3 is CASSQPGTGDYGYTF. The CDR3, as DNA: TGTGCCAGCAGCCAACCCGGGACAGGGGACTATGGCTACACCTTC. The chain links TRBV3-1 (or the pseudogene TRBV3-2) to TRBJ1-2; TRBD1 agrees at 10 bases. Germline V lookup: CDR1 LGHDT, CDR2 YNNKEL (reference sequence). The J segment lost 3 bases and the V segment lost 2 bases, leaving 3 bases of the junction unmatched. The CDR3 spans 15 residues.